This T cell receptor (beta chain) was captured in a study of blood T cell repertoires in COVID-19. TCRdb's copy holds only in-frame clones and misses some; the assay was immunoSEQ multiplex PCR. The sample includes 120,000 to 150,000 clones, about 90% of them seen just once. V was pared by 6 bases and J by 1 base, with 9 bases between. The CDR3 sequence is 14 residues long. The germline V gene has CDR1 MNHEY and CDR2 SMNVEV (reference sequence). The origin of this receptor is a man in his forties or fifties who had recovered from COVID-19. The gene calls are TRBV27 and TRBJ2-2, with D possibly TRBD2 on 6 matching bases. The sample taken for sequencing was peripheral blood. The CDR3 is CASSGGGNTGELFF. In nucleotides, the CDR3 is TGTGCCAGCAGCGGGGGAGGGAACACCGGGGAGCTGTTTTTT.